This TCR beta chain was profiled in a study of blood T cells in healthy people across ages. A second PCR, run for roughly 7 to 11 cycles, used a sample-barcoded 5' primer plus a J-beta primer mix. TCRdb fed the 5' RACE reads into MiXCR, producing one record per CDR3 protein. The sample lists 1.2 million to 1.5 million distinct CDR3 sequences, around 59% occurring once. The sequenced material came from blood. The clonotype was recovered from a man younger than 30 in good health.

The CDR3 DNA is TGCGCCAGCAGCCAGGTGGGACAGGGGACGATCGATGAGCAGTTCTTC. The encoded protein is CASSQVGQGTIDEQFF. The chain has TRBV4-3 and TRBJ2-1, with 10 bases fitting TRBD1. CDR3 length: 16 amino acids. Germline CDR1 is LGHNA and CDR2 is YSLEER. V lost 3 bases, J lost 8 bases, and 10 bases stayed unmatched.